The TCR beta chain under discussion was sequenced for a study of spatial heterogeneity in lung cancer. About the research overall: Detection consistently yielded more beta chains than alpha chains.

Germline V gene sequence: CDR1 SEHNR, CDR2 FQNEAQ (reference sequence). The CDR3 sequence is 13 residues long. Deletions cut 1 base from V and 6 bases from J, with 4 bases between. Sample time point: blood at routine non-recurrence follow-up after resection. A distinct unique molecular identifier was carried by each TCR cDNA molecule. TCRdb processed the 5' RACE reads anew with MiXCR; each CDR3 protein has one entry. Of approximately 43,000 distinct CDR3 sequences in the sample, under 12% were seen once. Specimen: PBMCs, collected at follow-up. This chain links TRBV7-9 with TRBJ1-6; D unclear. The source is a female donor with early-stage non-small cell lung cancer. CDR3 residues: CASSLGGNSPLHF. CDR3 in DNA: TGTGCCAGCAGCTTAGGTGGTAATTCACCCCTCCACTTT.